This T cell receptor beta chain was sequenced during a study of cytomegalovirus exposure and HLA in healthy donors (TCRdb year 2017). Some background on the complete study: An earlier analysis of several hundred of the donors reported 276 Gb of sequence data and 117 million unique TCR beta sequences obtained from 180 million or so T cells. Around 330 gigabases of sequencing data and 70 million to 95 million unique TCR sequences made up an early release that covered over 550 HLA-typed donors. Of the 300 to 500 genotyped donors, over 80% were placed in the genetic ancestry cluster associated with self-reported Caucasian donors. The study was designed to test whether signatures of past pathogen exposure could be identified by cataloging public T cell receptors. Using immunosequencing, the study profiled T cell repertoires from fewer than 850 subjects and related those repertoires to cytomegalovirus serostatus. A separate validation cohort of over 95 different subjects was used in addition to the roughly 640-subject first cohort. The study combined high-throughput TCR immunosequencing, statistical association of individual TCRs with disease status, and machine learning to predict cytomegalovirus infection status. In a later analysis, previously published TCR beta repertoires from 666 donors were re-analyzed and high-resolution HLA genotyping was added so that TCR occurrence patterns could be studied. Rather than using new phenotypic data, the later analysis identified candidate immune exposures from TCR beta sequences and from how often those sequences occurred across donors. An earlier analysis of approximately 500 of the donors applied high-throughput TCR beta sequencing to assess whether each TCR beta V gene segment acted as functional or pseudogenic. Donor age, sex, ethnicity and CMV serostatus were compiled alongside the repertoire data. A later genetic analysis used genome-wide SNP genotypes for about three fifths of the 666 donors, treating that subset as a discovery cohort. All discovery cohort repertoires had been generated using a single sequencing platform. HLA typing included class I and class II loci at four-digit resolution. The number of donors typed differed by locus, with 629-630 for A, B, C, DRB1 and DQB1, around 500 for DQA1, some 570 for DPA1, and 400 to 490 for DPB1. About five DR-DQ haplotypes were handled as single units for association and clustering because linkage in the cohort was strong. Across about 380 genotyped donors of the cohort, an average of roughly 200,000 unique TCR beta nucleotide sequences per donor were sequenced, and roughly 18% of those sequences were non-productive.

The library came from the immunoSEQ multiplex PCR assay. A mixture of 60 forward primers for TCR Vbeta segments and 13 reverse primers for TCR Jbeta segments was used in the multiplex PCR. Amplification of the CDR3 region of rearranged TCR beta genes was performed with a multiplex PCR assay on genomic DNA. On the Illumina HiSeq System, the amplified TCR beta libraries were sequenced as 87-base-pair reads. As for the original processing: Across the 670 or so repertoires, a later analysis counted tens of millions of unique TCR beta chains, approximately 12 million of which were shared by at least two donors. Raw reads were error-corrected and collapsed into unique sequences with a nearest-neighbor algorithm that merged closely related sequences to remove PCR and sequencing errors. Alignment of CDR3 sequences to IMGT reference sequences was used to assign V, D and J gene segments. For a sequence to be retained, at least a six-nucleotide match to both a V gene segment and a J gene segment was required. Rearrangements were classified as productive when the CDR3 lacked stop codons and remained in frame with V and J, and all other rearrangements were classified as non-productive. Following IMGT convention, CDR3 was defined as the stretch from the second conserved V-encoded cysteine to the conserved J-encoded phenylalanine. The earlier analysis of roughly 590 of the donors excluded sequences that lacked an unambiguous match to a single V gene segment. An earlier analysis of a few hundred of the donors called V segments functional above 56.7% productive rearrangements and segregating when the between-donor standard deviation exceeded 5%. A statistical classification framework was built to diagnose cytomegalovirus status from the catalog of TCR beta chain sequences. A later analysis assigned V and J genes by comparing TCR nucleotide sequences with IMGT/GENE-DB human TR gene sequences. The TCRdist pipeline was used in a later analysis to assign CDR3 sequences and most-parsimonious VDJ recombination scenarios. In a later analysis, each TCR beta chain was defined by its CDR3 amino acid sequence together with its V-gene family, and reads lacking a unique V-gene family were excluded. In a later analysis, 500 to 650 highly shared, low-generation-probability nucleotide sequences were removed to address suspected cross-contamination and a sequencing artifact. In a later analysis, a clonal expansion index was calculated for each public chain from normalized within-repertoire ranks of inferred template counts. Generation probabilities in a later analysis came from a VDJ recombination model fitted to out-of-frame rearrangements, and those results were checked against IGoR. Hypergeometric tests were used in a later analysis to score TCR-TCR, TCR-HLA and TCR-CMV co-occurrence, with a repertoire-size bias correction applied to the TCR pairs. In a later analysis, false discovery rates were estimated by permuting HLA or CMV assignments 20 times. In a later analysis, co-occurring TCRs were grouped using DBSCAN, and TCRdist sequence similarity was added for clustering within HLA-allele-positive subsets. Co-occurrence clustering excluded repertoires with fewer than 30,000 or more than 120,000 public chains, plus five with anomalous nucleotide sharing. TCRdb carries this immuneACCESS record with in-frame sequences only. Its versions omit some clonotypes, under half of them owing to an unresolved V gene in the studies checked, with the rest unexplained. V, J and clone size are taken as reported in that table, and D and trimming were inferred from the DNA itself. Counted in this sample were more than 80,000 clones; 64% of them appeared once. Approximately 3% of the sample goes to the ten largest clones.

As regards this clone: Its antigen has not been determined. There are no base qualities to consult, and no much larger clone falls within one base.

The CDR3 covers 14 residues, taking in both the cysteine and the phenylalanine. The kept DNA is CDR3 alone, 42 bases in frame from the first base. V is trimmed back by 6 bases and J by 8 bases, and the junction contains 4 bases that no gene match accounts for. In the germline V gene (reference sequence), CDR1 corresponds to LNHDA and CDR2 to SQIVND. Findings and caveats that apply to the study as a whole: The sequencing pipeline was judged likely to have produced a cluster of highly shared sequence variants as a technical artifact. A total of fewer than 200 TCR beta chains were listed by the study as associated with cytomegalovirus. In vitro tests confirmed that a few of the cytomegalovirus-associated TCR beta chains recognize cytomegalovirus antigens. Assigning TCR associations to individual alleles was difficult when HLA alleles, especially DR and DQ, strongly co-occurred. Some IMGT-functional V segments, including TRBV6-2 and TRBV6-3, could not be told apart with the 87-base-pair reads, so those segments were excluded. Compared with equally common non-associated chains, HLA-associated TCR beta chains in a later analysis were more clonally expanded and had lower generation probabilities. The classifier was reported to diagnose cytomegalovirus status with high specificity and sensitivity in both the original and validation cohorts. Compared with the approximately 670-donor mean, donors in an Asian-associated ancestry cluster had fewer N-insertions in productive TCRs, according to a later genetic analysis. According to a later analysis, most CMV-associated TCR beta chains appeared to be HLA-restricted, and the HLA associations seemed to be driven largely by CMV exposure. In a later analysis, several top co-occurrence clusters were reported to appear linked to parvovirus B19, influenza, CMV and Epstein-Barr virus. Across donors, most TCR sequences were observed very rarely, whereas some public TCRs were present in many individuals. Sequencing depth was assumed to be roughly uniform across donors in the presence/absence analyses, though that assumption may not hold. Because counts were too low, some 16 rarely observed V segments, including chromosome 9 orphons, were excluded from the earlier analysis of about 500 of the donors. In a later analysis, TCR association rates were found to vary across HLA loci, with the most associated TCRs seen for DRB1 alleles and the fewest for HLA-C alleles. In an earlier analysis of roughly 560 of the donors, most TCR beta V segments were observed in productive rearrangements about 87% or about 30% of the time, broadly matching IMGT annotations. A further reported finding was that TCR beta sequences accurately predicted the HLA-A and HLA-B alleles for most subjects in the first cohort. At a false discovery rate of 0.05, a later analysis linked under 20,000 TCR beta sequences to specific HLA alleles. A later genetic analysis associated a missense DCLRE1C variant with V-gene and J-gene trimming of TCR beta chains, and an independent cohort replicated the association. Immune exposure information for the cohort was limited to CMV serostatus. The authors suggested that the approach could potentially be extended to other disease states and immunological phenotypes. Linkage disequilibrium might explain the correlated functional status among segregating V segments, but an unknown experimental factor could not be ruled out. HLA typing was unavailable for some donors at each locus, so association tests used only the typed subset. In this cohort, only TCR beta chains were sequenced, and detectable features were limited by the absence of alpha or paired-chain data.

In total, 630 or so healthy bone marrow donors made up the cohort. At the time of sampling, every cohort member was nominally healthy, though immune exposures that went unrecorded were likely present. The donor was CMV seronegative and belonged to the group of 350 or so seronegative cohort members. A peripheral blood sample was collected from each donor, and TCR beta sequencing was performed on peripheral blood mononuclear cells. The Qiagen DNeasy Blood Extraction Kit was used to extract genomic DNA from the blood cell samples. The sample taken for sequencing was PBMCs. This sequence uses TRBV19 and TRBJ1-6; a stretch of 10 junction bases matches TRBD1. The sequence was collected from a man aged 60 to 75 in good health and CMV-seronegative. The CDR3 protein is CASRDRGRDSPLHF. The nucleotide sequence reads TGTGCCAGTAGGGACAGGGGGAGAGATTCACCCCTCCACTTT.